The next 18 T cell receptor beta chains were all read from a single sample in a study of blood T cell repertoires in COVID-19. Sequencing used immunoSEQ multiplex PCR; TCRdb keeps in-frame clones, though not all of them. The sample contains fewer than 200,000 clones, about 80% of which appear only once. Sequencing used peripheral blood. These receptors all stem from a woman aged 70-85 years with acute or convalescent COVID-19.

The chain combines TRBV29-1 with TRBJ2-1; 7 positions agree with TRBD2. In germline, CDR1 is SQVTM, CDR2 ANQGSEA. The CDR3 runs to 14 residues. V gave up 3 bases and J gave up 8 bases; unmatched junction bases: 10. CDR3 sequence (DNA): TGCAGCGTTGACGATCAGGGAGGGAGGGATGAGCAGTTCTTC. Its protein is CSVDDQGGRDEQFF.

CDR3 sequence (DNA): TGCAGCGCTCAAGACGGGGGAGGCAATCAGCCCCAGCATTTT. Translated: CSAQDGGGNQPQHF. This chain connects TRBV29-1 to TRBJ1-5, with D possibly TRBD1 on 5 matching bases. V lost 7 bases, J lost 2 bases, and 15 bases lay in between. This CDR3 is built from 14 residues. From germline, CDR1 is SQVTM and CDR2 ANQGSEA.

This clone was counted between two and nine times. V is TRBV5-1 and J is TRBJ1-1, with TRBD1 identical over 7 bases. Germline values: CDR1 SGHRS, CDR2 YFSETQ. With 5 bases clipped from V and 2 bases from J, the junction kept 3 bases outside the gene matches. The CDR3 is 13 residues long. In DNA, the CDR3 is TGCGCCAGCAGGGGACAGCCAAACACTGAAGCTTTCTTT. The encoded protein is CASRGQPNTEAFF.

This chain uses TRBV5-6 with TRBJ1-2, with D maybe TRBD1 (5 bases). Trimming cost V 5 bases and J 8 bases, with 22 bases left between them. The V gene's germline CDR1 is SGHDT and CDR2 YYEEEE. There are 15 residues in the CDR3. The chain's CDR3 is CASRDETAPLGGYTF. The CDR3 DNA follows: TGTGCCAGCAGAGACGAGACAGCCCCCCTGGGCGGCTACACCTTC.

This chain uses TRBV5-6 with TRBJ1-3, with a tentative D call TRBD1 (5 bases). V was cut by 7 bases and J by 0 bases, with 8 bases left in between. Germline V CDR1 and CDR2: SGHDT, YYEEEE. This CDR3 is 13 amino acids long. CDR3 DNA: TGTGCCAGCGGACACGTCTCTGGAAACACCATATATTTT. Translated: CASGHVSGNTIYF.

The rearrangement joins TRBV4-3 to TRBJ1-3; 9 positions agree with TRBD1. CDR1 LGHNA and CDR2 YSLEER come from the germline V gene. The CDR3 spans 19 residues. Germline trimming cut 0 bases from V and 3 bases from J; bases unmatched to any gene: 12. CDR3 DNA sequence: TGCGCCAGCAGCCAAGATTTCGGGACAGGGCGCTCTAGTGGAAACACCATATATTTT. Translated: CASSQDFGTGRSSGNTIYF.

The CDR3 region has the DNA TGCAGCGCTGCCAGACAGCACACAGATACGCAGTATTTT. Its protein product is CSAARQHTDTQYF. The chain carries TRBV29-1 and TRBJ2-3, with D possibly being TRBD1 (5 bases). The CDR3 runs to 13 residues. V was shortened by 7 bases and J by 2 bases, with 13 bases between the two germline ends. The V gene's germline CDR1 is SQVTM and CDR2 ANQGSEA.

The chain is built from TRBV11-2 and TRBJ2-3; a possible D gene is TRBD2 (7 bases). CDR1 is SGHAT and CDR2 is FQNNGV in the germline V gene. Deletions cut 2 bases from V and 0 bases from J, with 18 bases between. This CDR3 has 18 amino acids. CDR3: CASSLRAGASPSTDTQYF. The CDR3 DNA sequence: TGTGCCAGCAGCTTAAGGGCGGGGGCATCTCCTAGCACAGATACGCAGTATTTT.

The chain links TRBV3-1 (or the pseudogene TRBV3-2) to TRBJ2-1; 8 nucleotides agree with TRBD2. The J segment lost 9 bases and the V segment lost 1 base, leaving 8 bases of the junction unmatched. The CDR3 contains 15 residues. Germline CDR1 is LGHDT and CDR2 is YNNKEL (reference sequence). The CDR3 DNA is TGTGCCAGCAGCCAAGGGACTAGCAGGACGGCTGAGCAGTTCTTC. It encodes CASSQGTSRTAEQFF.

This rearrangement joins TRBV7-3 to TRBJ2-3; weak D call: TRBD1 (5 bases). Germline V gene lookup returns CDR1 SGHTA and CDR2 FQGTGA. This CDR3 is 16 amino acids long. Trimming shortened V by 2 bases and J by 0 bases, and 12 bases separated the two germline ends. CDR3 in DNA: TGTGCCAGCAGCTTACTCCCCACAGGTAGCACAGATACGCAGTATTTT. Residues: CASSLLPTGSTDTQYF.

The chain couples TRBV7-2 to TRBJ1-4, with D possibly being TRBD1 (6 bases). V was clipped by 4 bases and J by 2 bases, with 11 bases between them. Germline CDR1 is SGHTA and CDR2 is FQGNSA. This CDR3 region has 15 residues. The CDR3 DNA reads TGTGCCAGCAGCTCTCAAACAGGGACTAATGAAAAACTGTTTTTT. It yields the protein CASSSQTGTNEKLFF.

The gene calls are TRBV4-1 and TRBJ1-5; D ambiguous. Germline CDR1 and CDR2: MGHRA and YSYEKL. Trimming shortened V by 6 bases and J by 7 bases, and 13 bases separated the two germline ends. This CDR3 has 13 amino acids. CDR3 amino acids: CASSLILEQPQHF. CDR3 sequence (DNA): TGCGCCAGCAGTCTTATCTTAGAGCAGCCCCAGCATTTT.

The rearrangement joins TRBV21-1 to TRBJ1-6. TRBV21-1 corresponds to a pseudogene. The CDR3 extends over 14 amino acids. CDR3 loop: CASSLRGYNSPLHF. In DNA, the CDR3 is TGTGCCAGCAGCCTCCGGGGGTATAATTCACCCCTCCACTTT.

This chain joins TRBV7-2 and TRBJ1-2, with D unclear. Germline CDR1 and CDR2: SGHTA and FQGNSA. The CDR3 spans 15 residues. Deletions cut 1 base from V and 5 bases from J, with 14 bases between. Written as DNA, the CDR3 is TGTGCCAGCAGCTTAGGGGGAGATTCTATTTATGGCTACACCTTC. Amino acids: CASSLGGDSIYGYTF.

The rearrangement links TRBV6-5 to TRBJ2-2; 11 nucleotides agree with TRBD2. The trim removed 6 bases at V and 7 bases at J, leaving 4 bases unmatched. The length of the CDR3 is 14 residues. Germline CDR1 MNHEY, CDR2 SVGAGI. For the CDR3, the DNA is TGTGCCAGCAGACTAGCGGGAGTCAGCGGGGAGCTGTTTTTT. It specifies CASRLAGVSGELFF.

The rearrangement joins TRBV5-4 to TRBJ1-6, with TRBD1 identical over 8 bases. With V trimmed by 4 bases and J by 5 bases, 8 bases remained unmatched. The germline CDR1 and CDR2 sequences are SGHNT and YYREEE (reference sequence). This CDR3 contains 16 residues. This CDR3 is CASSPNTGGHNSPLHF. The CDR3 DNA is TGTGCCAGCAGCCCAAACACAGGGGGACATAATTCACCCCTCCACTTT.

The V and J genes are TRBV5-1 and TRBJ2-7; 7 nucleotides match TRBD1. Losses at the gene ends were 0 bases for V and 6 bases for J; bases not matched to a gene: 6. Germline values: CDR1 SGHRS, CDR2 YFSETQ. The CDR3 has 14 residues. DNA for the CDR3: TGCGCCAGCAGCTTGGCCAGGGGGAGAGGCGAGCAGTACTTC. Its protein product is CASSLARGRGEQYF.

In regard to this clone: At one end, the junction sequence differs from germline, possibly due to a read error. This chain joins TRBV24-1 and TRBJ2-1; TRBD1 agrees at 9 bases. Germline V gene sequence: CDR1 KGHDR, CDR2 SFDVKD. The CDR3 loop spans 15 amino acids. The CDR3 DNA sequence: TGTGCCACCAGTGATCCCGACAGGGGGTACAGTGAGCAGTTCTTC. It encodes CATSDPDRGYSEQFF.